This is a list of T cell receptor beta chains from one sample in a study of T cell repertoires in cytomegalovirus infection. MiXCR, applied by TCRdb to the reads, yields one record per CDR3 protein. Of roughly 500,000 distinct CDR3 sequences in the sample, about 33% are singletons; the top ten hold roughly a sixth. These receptors are not linked to any known antigen. Material: cultured PBMCs, obtained from culture after CMV antigen stimulation. The receptors come from a human donor in good health (CMV status not recorded). Some clones in this sample may be carry-over from other donors' samples. The CDR3 runs from the conserved cysteine through the conserved F or W.

TRBV27 | CASTRLAGGVYNEQFF
TRBV9 | CASSVATGDGYTF
TRBV10-1 | CARPLDRVPHANTGELFF
TRBV19 | CASSIPAGGGDEQFF
TRBV25-1 | CASSDTGTANYGYTF
TRBV12-3/TRBV12-4 | CASSLAPTGDETSGTADTQYF
TRBV28 | CASSLRGRNYEQYF
TRBV7-9 | CASSFAGEKLFF
TRBV7-2 | CASSLTVKDIQYF
TRBV7-8 | CASSLAFGTGKFYGYTF
TRBV7-6 | CASSLGINTGELFF
TRBV20-1 | CSAILAAGFNEQFF
TRBV7-2 | CASSPRLAGRHEQFF
TRBV5-1 | CASSAGTIYNEQFF
TRBV27 | CASRGGDPPYEQYF
TRBV4-1 | CASSHGSNYEQYF
TRBV7-2 | CASSLATSGSNEQFF
TRBV7-2 | CASSLVAGGNSPLHF
TRBV11-2 | CASSFRTRPTYNEQFF
TRBV25-1 | CASRTYGLGVTEAFF
TRBV6-6 | CASSYSKVAGELFF
TRBV5-3 | CASSPREGLNYEQYF
TRBV30 | CAWSVSVRGRNYGYTF
TRBV19 | CASSMRGRLTEAFF
TRBV7-2 | CASSVTGNYGYTF
TRBV12-3/TRBV12-4 | CASSLRPGTRTDTQYF
TRBV7-6 | CASANRDGEQFF